The source of this T cell receptor beta chain is a study of T cells in Graves' hyperthyroidism and ophthalmopathy. The CDR3 is made up of 14 amino acids. CDR1 and CDR2 (germline): MNHEY, SVGAGI. Trimming took 0 bases from V and 1 from J, leaving 4 bases between them. RNA transcripts provided the source from which TCR beta CDR3 regions were amplified. Researchers ran a first-round RT-PCR on the TCR CDR3 using the HTBI primer set. TCRdb reprocessed the multiplex PCR reads via MiXCR and lists one record per CDR3 protein. Of around 450,000 distinct CDR3 sequences in the sample, about 15% were seen once. In this sample, this clonotype turned up many times.

This receptor was identified in a woman between 18 and 30 years old with Graves' hyperthyroidism. The J gene is TRBJ1-5, the V gene TRBV6-5; D unclear. Material: blood. This CDR3 is CASSYSGSNQPQHF. CDR3 bases: TGTGCCAGCAGTTACTCGGGGAGCAATCAGCCCCAGCATTTT.